This T cell receptor beta chain was recorded in a study of cytomegalovirus exposure and HLA in healthy donors. 13 Jbeta primers and 60 Vbeta primers were used for the PCR. Clones were read by immunoSEQ multiplex PCR, and TCRdb kept only the in-frame ones, dropping some. Of 150,000 or so clones in the sample, about 78% are singletons; the top ten hold approximately 1.4%. This CDR3 comprises 15 residues. Germline-derived CDR1 and CDR2 are MNHEY and SMNVEV (reference sequence). V was clipped by 2 bases and J by 4 bases, with 14 bases between them. The rearrangement joins TRBV27 to TRBJ2-5, with D perhaps TRBD2 (6 bases). The receptor was isolated from a female donor in good health and CMV-seronegative. Sequencing used PBMCs. The CDR3 nucleotides read TGTGCCAGCAGTTTAACTTCGGGGGAAGTAGAGACCCAGTACTTC. It translates to CASSLTSGEVETQYF.